This T cell receptor (beta chain) emerged from a study of T-cell reconstitution after alpha-beta-depleted transplantation in children. Trimming stripped 7 bases from V and 5 bases from J, with 17 bases between. Germline CDR1 and CDR2: SGHTA and FQGNSA. The CDR3 runs 14 residues. This clonotype occurred many times. The library targeted TCRbeta and was prepared with unique molecular identifiers. MiXCR was run by TCRdb on the PCR reads, yielding one entry per CDR3 protein. Of 200,000 to 250,000 distinct CDR3 sequences detected, 12% appear once; the ten largest clones hold approximately 2.4%. The origin of this receptor is a human donor who donated a stem cell graft to a child with acute lymphoblastic leukemia. The sequencing used PBMCs from the stem cell graft donor, collected from the stem cell graft. The chain links TRBV7-2 to TRBJ1-1, with D unclear. The CDR3 reads CASTVGGERTEAFF. The DNA for the CDR3 is TGTGCCAGCACCGTGGGCGGGGAGAGGACTGAAGCTTTCTTT. Based on the CDR3 plus reference TRBV7-2 and TRBJ1-1, the full variable domain is GAGVSQSPSNKVTEKGKDVELRCDPISGHTALYWYRQSLGQGLEFLIYFQGNSAPDKSGLPSDRFSAERTGGSVSTLTIQRTQQEDSAVYLCASTVGGERTEAFFGQGTRLTVV.